This record concerns one TCR beta chain sequence. Its antigen remains unknown. This sample is part of a study of OX40 agonist ivuxolimab in advanced cancers. Overall study: Those treated in dose escalation had hepatocellular carcinoma, melanoma, renal cell cancer or head and neck cancer. Anti-PD-1, anti-PD-L1 or anti-CTLA-4 therapy given earlier was allowed, and 40% had some.

Study-level results: Low normalized T-cell clonal expansion also characterized some of the nonresponders. In the 0.1 to 3.0 mg/kg range, CD4+ and CD8+ blood T cells had expanded clonally by week 6.

Germline trimming cut 2 bases from V and 4 bases from J; bases unmatched to any gene: 7. The germline CDR1 and CDR2 sequences are SGHTA and FQGNSA. The CDR3 runs to 15 residues. Generated by immunoSEQ multiplex PCR, the TCRdb table keeps only in-frame clones and is missing some. The table lists around 41,000 clones, about 88% of them singletons. This chain joins TRBV7-2 and TRBJ1-2; TRBD1 agrees at 7 bases. The TCR sequence derives from an adult with an advanced solid tumor such as melanoma, head and neck, liver or kidney cancer. Sequenced material: CD4+ or CD8+ T cells sorted from blood, taken in a trial of the OX40 agonist ivuxolimab. This CDR3 reads CASSLRTGEAYGYTF. In DNA form, the CDR3 reads TGTGCCAGCAGCTTACGAACAGGGGAAGCCTATGGCTACACCTTC. Full variable domain (rest looked up from reference TRBV7-2 and TRBJ1-2): GAGVSQSPSNKVTEKGKDVELRCDPISGHTALYWYRQSLGQGLEFLIYFQGNSAPDKSGLPSDRFSAERTGGSVSTLTIQRTQQEDSAVYLCASSLRTGEAYGYTFGSGTRLTVV.